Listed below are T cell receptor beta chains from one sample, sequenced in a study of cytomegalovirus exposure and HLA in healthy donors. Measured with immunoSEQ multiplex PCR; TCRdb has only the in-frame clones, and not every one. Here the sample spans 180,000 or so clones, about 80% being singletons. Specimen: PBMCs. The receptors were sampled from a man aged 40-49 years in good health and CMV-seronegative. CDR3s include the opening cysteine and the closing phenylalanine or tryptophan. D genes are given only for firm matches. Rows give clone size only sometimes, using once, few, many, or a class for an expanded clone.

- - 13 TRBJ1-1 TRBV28 CASTRLRSTEAFF TGTGCCAGCACTCGTCTGAGGAGTACTGAAGCTTTCTTT
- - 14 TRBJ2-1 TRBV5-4 CASSLVGGNNEQFF TGTGCCAGCAGCTTGGTGGGGGGAAACAATGAGCAGTTCTTC
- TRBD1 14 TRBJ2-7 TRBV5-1 CASSGQGATYEQYF TGCGCCAGCAGCGGTCAGGGGGCGACATACGAGCAGTACTTC
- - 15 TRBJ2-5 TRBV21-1 CASSSPQWAQETQYF TGTGCCAGCAGCAGTCCTCAGTGGGCCCAAGAGACCCAGTACTTC
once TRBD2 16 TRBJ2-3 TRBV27 CASSLLGTSGTDTQYF TGTGCCAGCAGTTTACTCGGGACTAGCGGCACAGATACGCAGTATTTT
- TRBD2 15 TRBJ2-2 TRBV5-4 CASRAPGLGSRELFF TGTGCCAGCAGGGCGCCGGGACTAGGTAGCCGGGAGCTGTTTTTT
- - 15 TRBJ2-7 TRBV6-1 CASSESGRGTYEQYF TGTGCCAGCAGTGAAAGTGGCAGGGGCACCTACGAGCAGTACTTC
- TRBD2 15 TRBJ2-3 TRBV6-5 CASRSGGAKADTQYF TGTGCCAGCAGGAGCGGGGGGGCAAAGGCAGATACGCAGTATTTT
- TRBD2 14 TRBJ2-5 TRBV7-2 CASSSTLSGKTQYF TGTGCCAGCAGCTCGACACTTAGCGGGAAGACCCAGTACTTC
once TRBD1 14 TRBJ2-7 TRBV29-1 CSVATGGPSYEQYF TGCAGCGTTGCTACAGGGGGCCCCAGCTACGAGCAGTACTTC
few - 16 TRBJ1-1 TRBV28 CASSLVGGGPWGEAFF TGTGCCAGCAGTTTAGTTGGGGGGGGCCCCTGGGGTGAAGCTTTCTTT
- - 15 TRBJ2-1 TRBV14 CASSPPGRDPNQQFF TGTGCCAGCAGCCCCCCCGGGAGAGACCCCAATCAGCAGTTCTTC
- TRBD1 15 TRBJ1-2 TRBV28 CASSSPTGGYYGYTF TGTGCCAGCAGTTCCCCGACAGGGGGGTACTATGGCTACACCTTC
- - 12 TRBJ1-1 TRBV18 CASSPPGTEAFF TGTGCCAGCTCACCTCCGGGGACTGAAGCTTTCTTT
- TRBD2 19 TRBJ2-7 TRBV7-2 CASSLEGSSGRLRTYEQYF TGTGCCAGCAGCTTAGAAGGGTCTAGCGGGAGGTTGAGGACCTACGAGCAGTACTTC
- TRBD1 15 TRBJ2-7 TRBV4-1 CASSLDRGYIDEQYF TGCGCCAGCAGCCTGGACAGGGGATATATCGACGAGCAGTACTTC
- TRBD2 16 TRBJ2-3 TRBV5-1 CASSLGLADRTDTQYF TGCGCCAGCAGCTTAGGTCTAGCGGACCGCACAGATACGCAGTATTTT
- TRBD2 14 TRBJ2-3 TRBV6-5 CASGGRGGTDTQYF TGTGCCAGCGGGGGTCGGGGGGGCACAGATACGCAGTATTTT
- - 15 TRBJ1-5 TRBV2 CASSFDASGNQPQHF TGTGCCAGCAGTTTCGACGCAAGCGGCAATCAGCCCCAGCATTTT
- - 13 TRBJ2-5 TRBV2 CASSGTAQETQYF TGTGCCAGCAGTGGGACAGCCCAAGAGACCCAGTACTTC
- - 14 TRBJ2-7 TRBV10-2 CASSSQGTTYEQYF TGCGCCAGCAGTAGTCAGGGAACGACCTACGAGCAGTACTTC
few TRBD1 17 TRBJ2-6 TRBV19 CATWPGTAVSGANVLTF TGTGCCACCTGGCCCGGGACAGCCGTCTCTGGGGCCAACGTCCTGACTTTC
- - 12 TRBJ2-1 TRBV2 CASSRIHNEQFF TGTGCCAGCAGCAGAATACACAATGAGCAGTTCTTC
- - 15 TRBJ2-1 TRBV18 CASSPEGGSYNEQFF TGTGCCAGCTCCCCCGAGGGCGGCTCCTACAATGAGCAGTTCTTC
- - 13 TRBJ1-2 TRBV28 CASSPSGLYGYTF TGTGCCAGCAGTCCGTCCGGACTTTATGGCTACACCTTC
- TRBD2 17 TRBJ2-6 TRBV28 CASIGGGALSGANVLTF TGTGCCAGCATCGGCGGGGGGGCGTTATCTGGGGCCAACGTCCTGACTTTC
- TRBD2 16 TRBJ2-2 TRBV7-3 CASNAGLAGVTGELFF TGTGCCAGCAACGCCGGACTAGCGGGGGTTACCGGGGAGCTGTTTTTT
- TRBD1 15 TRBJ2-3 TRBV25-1 CASGLDRESTDTQYF TGTGCCAGTGGATTGGACAGGGAGAGCACAGATACGCAGTATTTT
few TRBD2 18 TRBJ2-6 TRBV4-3 CASSQDPSGVSGANVLTF TGCGCCAGCAGCCAAGATCCTAGCGGGGTCTCTGGGGCCAACGTCCTGACTTTC
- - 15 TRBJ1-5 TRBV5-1 CASSLGPRGNQPQHF TGCGCCAGCAGCTTGGGCCCCAGGGGCAATCAGCCCCAGCATTTT
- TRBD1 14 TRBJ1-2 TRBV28 CASSPGQGTYGYTF TGTGCCAGCAGTCCCGGACAGGGGACCTATGGCTACACCTTC
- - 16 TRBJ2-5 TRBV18 CASSPPEAVYQETQYF TGTGCCAGCTCACCACCGGAGGCTGTGTACCAAGAGACCCAGTACTTC
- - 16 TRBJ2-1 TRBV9 CASSVASTGLYNEQFF TGTGCCAGCAGCGTAGCTAGTACAGGCCTCTACAATGAGCAGTTCTTC
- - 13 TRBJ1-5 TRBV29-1 CSVGPTAGQPQHF TGCAGCGTTGGCCCGACAGCGGGTCAGCCCCAGCATTTT
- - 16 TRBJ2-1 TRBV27 CASSLEAGNSYNEQFF TGTGCCAGCAGTTTAGAGGCGGGGAACTCCTACAATGAGCAGTTCTTC
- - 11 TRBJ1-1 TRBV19 CASSTGTEAFF TGTGCCAGTAGTACAGGGACTGAAGCTTTCTTT
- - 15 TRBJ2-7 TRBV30 CAWSLRGKTVFEQYF TGTGCCTGGAGTTTGAGGGGGAAGACTGTCTTCGAGCAGTACTTC
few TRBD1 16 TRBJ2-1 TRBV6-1 CASSELTGGFYNEQFF TGTGCCAGCAGTGAGCTGACAGGGGGCTTTTACAATGAGCAGTTCTTC
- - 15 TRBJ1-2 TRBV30 CAWSAQQGSWHGYTF TGTGCCTGGAGTGCCCAACAGGGTTCTTGGCATGGCTACACCTTC
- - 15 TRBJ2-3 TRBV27 CASSQMARHSDTQYF TGTGCCAGCAGTCAGATGGCTAGGCACTCAGATACGCAGTATTTT
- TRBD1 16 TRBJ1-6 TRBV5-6 CASSDTLGQENSPLHF TGTGCCAGCAGCGATACTCTGGGACAGGAGAATTCACCCCTCCACTTT
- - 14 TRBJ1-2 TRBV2 CASELDRRNYGYTF TGTGCCAGCGAGCTGGACAGACGAAACTATGGCTACACCTTC
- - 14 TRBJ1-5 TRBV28 CAGSVGGGNQPQHF TGTGCCGGGAGCGTGGGTGGTGGCAATCAGCCCCAGCATTTT
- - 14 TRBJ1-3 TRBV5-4 CASSLHQAGNTIYF TGTGCCAGCAGCTTGCACCAAGCCGGAAACACCATATATTTT
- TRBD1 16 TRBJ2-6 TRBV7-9 CASSLGTGTGANVLTF TGTGCCAGCAGCTTGGGGACAGGGACTGGGGCCAACGTCCTGACTTTC
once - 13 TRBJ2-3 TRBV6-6 CASSSLLGDTQYF TGTGCCAGCAGCTCCCTACTAGGAGATACGCAGTATTTT
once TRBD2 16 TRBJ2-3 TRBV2 CASSEGSGRVTDTQYF TGTGCCAGCAGTGAAGGGAGCGGGAGGGTCACAGATACGCAGTATTTT
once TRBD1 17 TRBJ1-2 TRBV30 CAWSVDRGGLANYGYTF TGTGCCTGGAGTGTAGACAGGGGAGGACTCGCTAACTATGGCTACACCTTC
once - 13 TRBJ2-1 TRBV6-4 CASSDAPSGKQFF TGTGCCAGCAGTGACGCACCTTCAGGGAAGCAGTTCTTC
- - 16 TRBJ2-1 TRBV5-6 CASIPFGGGSYNEQFF TGTGCCAGCATCCCTTTCGGGGGAGGATCCTACAATGAGCAGTTCTTC
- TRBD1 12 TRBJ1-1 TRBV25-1 CASSLGQEKAFF TGTGCCAGCAGTCTTGGACAGGAGAAAGCTTTCTTT
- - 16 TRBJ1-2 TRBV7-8 CASSLPNRRANYGYTF TGTGCCAGCAGCTTACCCAACAGGCGAGCTAACTATGGCTACACCTTC
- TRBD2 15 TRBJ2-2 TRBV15 CATSFSGLGSGELFF TGTGCCACCAGCTTTAGCGGGCTGGGGTCCGGGGAGCTGTTTTTT
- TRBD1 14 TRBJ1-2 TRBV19 CASSSLGGNYGYTF TGTGCCAGTAGCAGCCTAGGGGGCAACTATGGCTACACCTTC
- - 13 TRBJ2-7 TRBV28 CASSDSPYYEQYF TGTGCCAGCAGCGACAGTCCCTACTACGAGCAGTACTTC
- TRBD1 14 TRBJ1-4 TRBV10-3 CAISEGQGDEKLFF TGTGCCATCAGTGAGGGACAGGGGGATGAAAAACTGTTTTTT
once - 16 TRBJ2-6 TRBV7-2 CASSTKRVSGANVLTF TGTGCCAGCAGCACCAAACGGGTTTCTGGGGCCAACGTCCTGACTTTC
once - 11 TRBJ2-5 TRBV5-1 CASSLSETQYF TGCGCCAGCAGCCTGTCGGAGACCCAGTACTTC
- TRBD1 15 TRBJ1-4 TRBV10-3 CAISPGGAGNEKLFF TGTGCCATCAGTCCAGGGGGCGCTGGGAATGAAAAACTGTTTTTT
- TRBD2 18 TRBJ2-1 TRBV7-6 CASSLVSIGGAYSSEQFF TGTGCCAGCAGCTTAGTATCTATCGGGGGGGCCTATTCAAGTGAGCAGTTCTTC